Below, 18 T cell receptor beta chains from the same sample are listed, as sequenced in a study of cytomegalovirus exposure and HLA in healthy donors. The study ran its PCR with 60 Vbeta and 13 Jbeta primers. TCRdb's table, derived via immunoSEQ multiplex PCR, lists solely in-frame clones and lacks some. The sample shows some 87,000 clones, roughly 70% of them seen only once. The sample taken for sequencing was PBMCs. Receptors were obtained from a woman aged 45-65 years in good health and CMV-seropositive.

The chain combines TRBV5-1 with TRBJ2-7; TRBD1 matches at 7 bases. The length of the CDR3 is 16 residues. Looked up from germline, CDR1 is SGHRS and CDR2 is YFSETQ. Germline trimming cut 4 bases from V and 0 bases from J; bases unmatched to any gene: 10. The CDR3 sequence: CASSHFGGDSSYEQYF. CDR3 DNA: TGCGCCAGCAGCCACTTTGGTGGGGACAGCTCCTACGAGCAGTACTTC.

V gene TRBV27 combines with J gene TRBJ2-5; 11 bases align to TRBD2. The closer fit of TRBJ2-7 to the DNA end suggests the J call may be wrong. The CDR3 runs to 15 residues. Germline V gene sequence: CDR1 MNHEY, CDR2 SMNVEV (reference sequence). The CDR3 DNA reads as TGTGCCAGCAGTTCCTATAGCGGGAGGGGTTCCGAGCAGTACTTC. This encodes CASSSYSGRGSEQYF.

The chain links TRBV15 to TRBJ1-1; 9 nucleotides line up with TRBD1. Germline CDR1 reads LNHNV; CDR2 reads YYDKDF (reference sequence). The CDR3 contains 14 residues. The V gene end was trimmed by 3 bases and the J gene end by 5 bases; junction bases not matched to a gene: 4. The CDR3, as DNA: TGTGCCACCAGCAGGGACAGGGGTTTTACTGAAGCTTTCTTT. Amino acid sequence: CATSRDRGFTEAFF.

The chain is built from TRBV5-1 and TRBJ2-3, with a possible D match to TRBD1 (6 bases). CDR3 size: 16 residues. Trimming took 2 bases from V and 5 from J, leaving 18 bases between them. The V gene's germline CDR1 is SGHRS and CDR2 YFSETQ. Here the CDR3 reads CASSFVPGTNGDTQYF. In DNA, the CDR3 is TGCGCCAGCAGCTTCGTACCCGGGACAAATGGAGATACGCAGTATTTT.

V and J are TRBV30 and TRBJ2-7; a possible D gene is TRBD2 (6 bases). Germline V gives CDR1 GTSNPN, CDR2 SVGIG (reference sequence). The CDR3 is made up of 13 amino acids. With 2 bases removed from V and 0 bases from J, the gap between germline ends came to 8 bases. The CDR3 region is CAWSPGLSYEQYF. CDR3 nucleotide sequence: TGTGCCTGGAGTCCGGGACTCTCCTACGAGCAGTACTTC. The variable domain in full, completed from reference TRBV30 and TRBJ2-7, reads SQTIHQWPATLVQPVGSPLSLECTVEGTSNPNLYWYRQAAGRGLQLLFYSVGIGQISSEVPQNLSASRPQDRQFILSSKKLLLSDSGFYLCAWSPGLSYEQYFGPGTRLTVT.

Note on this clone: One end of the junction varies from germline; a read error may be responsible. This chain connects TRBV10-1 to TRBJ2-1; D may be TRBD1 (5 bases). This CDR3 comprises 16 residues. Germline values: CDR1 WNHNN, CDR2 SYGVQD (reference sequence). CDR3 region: CAGSEPVGRADNEQFF. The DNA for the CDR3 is TGCGCCGGCAGTGAGCCGGTAGGCAGGGCCGACAATGAGCAGTTCTTC.

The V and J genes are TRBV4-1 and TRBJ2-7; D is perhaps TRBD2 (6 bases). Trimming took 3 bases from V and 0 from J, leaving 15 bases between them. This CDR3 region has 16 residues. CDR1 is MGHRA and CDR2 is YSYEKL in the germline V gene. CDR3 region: CASSHSALALSYEQYF. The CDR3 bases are TGCGCCAGCAGCCACTCCGCCCTAGCGCTCTCCTACGAGCAGTACTTC.

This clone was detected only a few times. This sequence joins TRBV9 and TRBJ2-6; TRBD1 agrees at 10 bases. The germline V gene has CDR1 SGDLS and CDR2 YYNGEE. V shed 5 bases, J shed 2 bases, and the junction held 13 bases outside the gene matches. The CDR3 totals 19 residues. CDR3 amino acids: CASSGPRDRGTTGANVLTF. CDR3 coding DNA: TGTGCCAGCAGTGGACCCCGGGACAGGGGAACGACTGGGGCCAACGTCCTGACTTTC.

In DNA form, the CDR3 reads TGCGCCAGCAGTGAAAACAGGGGGCGAGGGAAAGGTGAAGCTTTCTTT. This gives the protein CASSENRGRGKGEAFF. The chain is built from TRBV10-1 and TRBJ1-1, with 9 bases lining up with TRBD1. The length of the CDR3 is 16 residues. Germline CDR1 WNHNN, CDR2 SYGVQD (reference sequence). V was clipped by 3 bases and J by 7 bases; unmatched bases: 12.

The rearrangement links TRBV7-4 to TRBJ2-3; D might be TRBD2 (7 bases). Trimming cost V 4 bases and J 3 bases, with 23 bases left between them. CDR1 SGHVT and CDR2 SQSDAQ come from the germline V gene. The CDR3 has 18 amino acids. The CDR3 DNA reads TGTGCCAGCAGCTGGTCCCGGGGGGCCCCGAGGGGGACAGATACGCAGTATTTT. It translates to CASSWSRGAPRGTDTQYF.

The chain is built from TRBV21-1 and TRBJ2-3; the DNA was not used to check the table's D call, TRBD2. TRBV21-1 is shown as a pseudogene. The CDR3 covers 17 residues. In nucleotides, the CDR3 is TGTGCCAGCAGCAAAGGTTGGACTAGCGGGGACACAGATACGCAGTATTTT. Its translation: CASSKGWTSGDTDTQYF.

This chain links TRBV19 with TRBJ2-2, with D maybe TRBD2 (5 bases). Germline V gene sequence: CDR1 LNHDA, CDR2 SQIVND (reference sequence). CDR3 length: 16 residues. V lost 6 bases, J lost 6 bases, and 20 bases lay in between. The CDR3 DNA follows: TGTGCCAGTAGCAATTTGGAGTTGGGGAGAGCCGGGGAGCTGTTTTTT. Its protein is CASSNLELGRAGELFF.

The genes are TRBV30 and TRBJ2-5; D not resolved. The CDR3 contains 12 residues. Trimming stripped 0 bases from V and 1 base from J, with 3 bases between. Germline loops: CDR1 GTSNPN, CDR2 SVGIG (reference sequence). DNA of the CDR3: TGTGCCTGGAGTGTCATCCAAGAGACCCAGTACTTC. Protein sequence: CAWSVIQETQYF.

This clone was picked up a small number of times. The CDR3 DNA reads TGTGCCAGCAGCCGCCTACTAGCGGCAGGCACAGATACGCAGTATTTT. Its translation: CASSRLLAAGTDTQYF. The chain has TRBV21-1 and TRBJ2-3; TRBD2 is the table's D call and was not checked against the DNA. TRBV21-1 is a documented pseudogene. The CDR3 has 16 residues.

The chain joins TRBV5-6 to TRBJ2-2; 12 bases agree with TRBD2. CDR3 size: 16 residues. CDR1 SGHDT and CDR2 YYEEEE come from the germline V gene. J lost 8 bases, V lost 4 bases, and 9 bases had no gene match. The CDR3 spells CASSNLLAGGWGELFF. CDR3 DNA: TGTGCCAGCAGCAACCTACTAGCGGGAGGATGGGGGGAGCTGTTTTTT. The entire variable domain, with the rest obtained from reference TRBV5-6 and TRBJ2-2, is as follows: DAGVTQSPTHLIKTRGQQVTLRCSPKSGHDTVSWYQQALGQGPQFIFQYYEEEERQRGNFPDRFSGHQFPNYSSELNVNALLLGDSALYLCASSNLLAGGWGELFFGEGSRLTVL.

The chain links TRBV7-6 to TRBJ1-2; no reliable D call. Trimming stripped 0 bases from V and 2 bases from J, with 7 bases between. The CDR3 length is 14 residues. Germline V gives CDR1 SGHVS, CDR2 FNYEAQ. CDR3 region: CASSLAEGNYGYTF. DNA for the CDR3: TGTGCCAGCAGCTTAGCGGAGGGCAACTATGGCTACACCTTC.

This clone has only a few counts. CDR3 sequence (DNA): TGTGCCTGGAGCCGCGTGAATTCACCCCTCCACTTT. Its translation is CAWSRVNSPLHF. V and J are TRBV30 and TRBJ1-6, with D unclear. V was cut by 3 bases and J by 7 bases, with 7 bases left in between. The CDR3 covers 12 residues. CDR1 and CDR2 from the germline V gene are GTSNPN and SVGIG (reference sequence).

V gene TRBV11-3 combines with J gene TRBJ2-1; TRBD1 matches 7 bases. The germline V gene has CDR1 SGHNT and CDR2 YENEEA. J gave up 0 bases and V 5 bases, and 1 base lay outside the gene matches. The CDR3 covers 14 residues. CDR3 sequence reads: CASSRDSSYNEQFF. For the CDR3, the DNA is TGTGCCAGCAGCCGGGACAGCTCCTACAATGAGCAGTTCTTC.